The source of this T cell receptor (beta chain) is a study of T cells in narcolepsy. Assay used: immunoSEQ multiplex PCR; TCRdb lists only in-frame clones, some missing. The table records roughly 40,000 clones, approximately 85% of them present only once. CDR3 length: 15 residues. The TCR was taken from a human donor with narcolepsy. The chain recombines TRBV21-1 with TRBJ1-2; TRBD1, the table's D call, was not compared with the DNA. TRBV21-1 has pseudogene status. The specimen was CD45RA- memory CD4+ T cells from PBMCs. The CDR3 loop reads CASSKDDRADYGYTF. The CDR3 nucleotides are TGTGCCAGCAGCAAAGACGACAGGGCGGACTATGGCTACACCTTC.